Each of the 26 T cell receptor beta chains below was sequenced from the same sample in a study of yellow fever vaccine responses in identical twins. From the RT-PCR reads, TCRdb called clonotypes with MiXCR, one entry per CDR3 protein. The sample includes roughly 36,000 distinct CDR3 sequences, more than 50% seen only once; the top ten take around 5%. This material consisted of T cells from blood (PBMCs), unsorted or a sorted subset (not recorded which), taken before or after yellow fever vaccination (not recorded which). Receptors were obtained from a woman between 18 and 29 years old who received the yellow fever vaccine.

In its sample, this clonotype was seen a few times. The rearrangement links TRBV11-3 to TRBJ2-1; D gene unclear. CDR3 length: 16 residues. The ends were cut back, 5 bases at V and 6 bases at J, with 20 bases in the middle. Germline CDR1 reads SGHNT; CDR2 reads YENEEA. The CDR3: CASSPFTELVVNEQFF. The CDR3 DNA is TGTGCCAGCAGCCCCTTTACGGAATTGGTAGTCAATGAGCAGTTCTTC.

The chain recombines TRBV11-1 with TRBJ1-1, with TRBD1 as a possible D gene (6 bases). V was cut by 2 bases and J by 1 base, with 11 bases left in between. The germline V gene has CDR1 SGHAT and CDR2 FQDESV (reference sequence). The CDR3 length is 15 residues. DNA for the CDR3: TGTGCCAGCAGCTTACCCTCGGACAGGAACACTGAAGCTTTCTTT. Translated, it gives CASSLPSDRNTEAFF.

CDR3 residues: CASQGQGLDTQYF. The DNA for the CDR3 is TGCGCCAGCCAAGGACAGGGGCTGGATACGCAGTATTTT. This sequence joins TRBV10-1 and TRBJ2-3; 9 bases fit TRBD1. The J segment lost 6 bases and the V segment lost 8 bases, leaving 6 bases of the junction unmatched. CDR3 size: 13 residues. CDR1 is WNHNN and CDR2 is SYGVQD in the germline V gene (reference sequence).

This chain joins TRBV11-3 and TRBJ2-2; 10 bases match TRBD2. CDR3 size: 15 residues. J lost 6 bases, V lost 6 bases, and 7 bases had no gene match. Looked up from germline, CDR1 is SGHNT and CDR2 is YENEEA. CDR3 nucleotides: TGTGCCAGCAGTATAGCGGGGGGACCATCCGGGGAGCTGTTTTTT. It specifies CASSIAGGPSGELFF.

Only a few counts were recorded for this clonotype. V and J are TRBV2 and TRBJ1-5; D gene uncertain. The CDR3 totals 13 residues. V was pared by 2 bases and J by 0 bases, with 2 bases between. Germline V gene sequence: CDR1 SNHLY, CDR2 FYNNEI. CDR3 protein: CASSENSNQPQHF. The DNA of the CDR3 is TGTGCCAGCAGTGAAAATAGCAATCAGCCCCAGCATTTT.

In its sample, this clonotype was seen once. The chain is built from TRBV11-1 and TRBJ2-7; D unresolved. V was pared by 4 bases and J by 5 bases, with 15 bases between. Germline CDR1 is SGHAT and CDR2 is FQDESV (reference sequence). The CDR3 covers 14 residues. The CDR3 DNA reads TGTGCCAGCAGCTCCCCGGCAAGGGCAAACGAGCAGTACTTC. This sequence encodes CASSSPARANEQYF.

The chain joins TRBV2 to TRBJ2-1, with D possibly matching TRBD1 (5 bases). Germline V gene lookup returns CDR1 SNHLY and CDR2 FYNNEI. The CDR3 extends over 14 amino acids. V dropped 6 bases and J dropped 0 bases, with 9 bases sitting between them. In nucleotides, the CDR3 is TGTGCCAGCAGCAGGGCGAGCTCCTACAATGAGCAGTTCTTC. Protein product: CASSRASSYNEQFF.

The chain employs TRBV18 and TRBJ2-7, with D possibly being TRBD2 (5 bases). The CDR3 has 14 amino acids. V was trimmed by 0 bases and J by 7 bases, leaving 13 bases between them. Per germline, CDR1 KGHSH and CDR2 LQKENI. CDR3 in DNA: TGTGCCAGCTCACCACCTATGGGGAGACGGGAGCAGTACTTC. This codes for CASSPPMGRREQYF.

V is TRBV9 and J is TRBJ1-2; D uncertain. V was shortened by 0 bases and J by 2 bases, with 8 bases between the two germline ends. The germline V gene encodes CDR1 SGDLS and CDR2 YYNGEE. The length of the CDR3 is 14 residues. The chain's CDR3 is CASSVGILNYGYTF. The CDR3 coding sequence is TGTGCCAGCAGCGTAGGAATTTTAAACTATGGCTACACCTTC.

The chain carries TRBV6-1 and TRBJ2-1, with 9 bases matching TRBD2. V lost 0 bases to trimming and J lost 5 bases; unmatched junction nucleotides: 8. CDR1 is MNHNS, CDR2 SASEGT, per germline. The CDR3 runs 17 residues. For the CDR3, the DNA is TGTGCCAGCAGTGAAGCGAGGGTGGCTAGCGGGAACAATGAGCAGTTCTTC. Protein sequence: CASSEARVASGNNEQFF.

This chain uses TRBV20-1 with TRBJ1-1; 7 nucleotides match TRBD1. With V trimmed by 6 bases and J by 0 bases, 7 bases remained unmatched. This CDR3 is 14 amino acids long. Germline CDR1 DFQATT, CDR2 SNEGSKA (reference sequence). CDR3 nucleotides: TGCAGTGCCAACCGGGACAGTATGAACACTGAAGCTTTCTTT. It yields the protein CSANRDSMNTEAFF.

The J gene is TRBJ2-1, the V gene TRBV25-1; 9 bases align to TRBD2. Germline V CDR1 and CDR2: MGHDK, SYGVNS. V was pared by 5 bases and J by 6 bases, with 11 bases of the junction left unmatched. The CDR3 totals 16 residues. The CDR3 region is CASSHPRTSVFNEQFF. In DNA, the CDR3 is TGTGCCAGCAGTCACCCCCGGACTAGCGTCTTCAATGAGCAGTTCTTC.

A single count supports this clonotype. The chain has TRBV18 and TRBJ1-1; D is ambiguous. V dropped 3 bases and J dropped 4 bases, with 12 bases sitting between them. The CDR3 runs to 14 residues. The germline CDR1 and CDR2 sequences are KGHSH and LQKENI. CDR3 protein: CASSPARTGTEAFF. CDR3 nucleotide sequence: TGTGCCAGCTCACCGGCAAGGACCGGCACTGAAGCTTTCTTT. Combining the CDR3 with reference TRBV18 and TRBJ1-1 gives the whole variable domain NAGVMQNPRHLVRRRGQEARLRCSPMKGHSHVYWYRQLPEEGLKFMVYLQKENIIDESGMPKERFSAEFPKEGPSILRIQQVVRGDSAAYFCASSPARTGTEAFFGQGTRLTVV.

V and J are TRBV29-1 and TRBJ2-7, with D possibly TRBD2 on 6 matching bases. This CDR3 spans 11 amino acids. The germline V and J ends were trimmed by 7 bases and 6 bases, with 13 bases remaining between them. CDR1 SQVTM and CDR2 ANQGSEA come from the germline V gene. The CDR3 sequence: CSAASGVEQYF. The DNA for the CDR3 is TGCAGCGCCGCTTCGGGAGTCGAGCAGTACTTC.

The rearrangement uses TRBV19 and TRBJ1-2; possibly TRBD1 for D (6 bases). The CDR3 contains 15 residues. V was shortened by 3 bases and J by 0 bases, with 11 bases between the two germline ends. Per germline, CDR1 LNHDA and CDR2 SQIVND (reference sequence). CDR3 sequence reads: CASSMGARTNYGYTF. The DNA of the CDR3 is TGTGCCAGTAGTATGGGGGCAAGGACTAACTATGGCTACACCTTC.

This clonotype has only a few counts. The rearrangement joins TRBV27 to TRBJ1-5; 9 nucleotides align to TRBD1. CDR1 is MNHEY and CDR2 is SMNVEV in the germline V gene (reference sequence). The CDR3 sequence is 15 residues long. Losses at the gene ends were 5 bases for V and 2 bases for J; bases not matched to a gene: 4. CDR3 sequence: CASSPRDRGNQPQHF. The CDR3 nucleotides are TGTGCCAGCAGTCCCCGGGACAGGGGCAATCAGCCCCAGCATTTT.

This sequence joins TRBV10-3 and TRBJ2-3; no clear D gene. From germline, CDR1 is ENHRY and CDR2 SYGVKD. The CDR3 covers 11 residues. V lost 6 bases to trimming and J lost 2 bases, with 3 bases between them. CDR3 in amino acids: CAISITDTQYF. The CDR3 coding sequence is TGTGCCATCAGCATCACAGATACGCAGTATTTT.

The genes are TRBV6-5 and TRBJ2-5; 7 bases match TRBD2. Trimming at V came to 4 bases and at J to 5 bases, leaving 4 bases not matched to a gene. Germline V CDR1 and CDR2: MNHEY, SVGAGI. This CDR3 is 13 amino acids long. The CDR3 loop is CASSSAGEETQYF. In nucleotides, the CDR3 is TGTGCCAGCAGTTCGGCGGGGGAGGAGACCCAGTACTTC.

The rearrangement links TRBV19 to TRBJ2-7, with TRBD1 identical over 9 bases. The V and J ends lost 2 bases and 1 base, in that order; junction bases with no gene match: 12. Germline-derived CDR1 and CDR2 are LNHDA and SQIVND (reference sequence). This CDR3 is built from 18 residues. CDR3: CASSIRLSQGANSYEQYF. Written as DNA, the CDR3 is TGTGCCAGTAGTATACGGTTATCACAGGGGGCAAATTCCTACGAGCAGTACTTC.

This clonotype showed up just a few times. This sequence joins TRBV2 and TRBJ1-6; TRBD1 is a possible D gene (5 bases). With 2 bases removed from V and 6 bases from J, the gap between germline ends came to 14 bases. The germline gives CDR1 SNHLY, CDR2 FYNNEI. This CDR3 contains 16 residues. CDR3 sequence reads: CASSEPTGTFNSPLHF. The CDR3 bases are TGTGCCAGCAGTGAACCCACCGGGACCTTTAATTCACCCCTCCACTTT.

This CDR3 is CASSLGVSDQPQHF. The CDR3 coding sequence is TGTGCCAGCAGCTTAGGGGTCTCCGATCAGCCCCAGCATTTT. J is TRBJ1-5 and V is TRBV7-9; no clear D gene. V was trimmed by 1 base and J by 5 bases, leaving 9 bases between them. Germline lookup yields CDR1 SEHNR and CDR2 FQNEAQ (reference sequence). The CDR3 has 14 amino acids.

The chain links TRBV7-9 to TRBJ2-3; 10 nucleotides align to TRBD2. Trimming cost V 9 bases and J 3 bases; bases outside gene matches: 6. The CDR3 is 14 residues long. Germline V lookup: CDR1 SEHNR, CDR2 FQNEAQ (reference sequence). In DNA form, the CDR3 reads TGTGCCAGTACATCTAGCGGGAGTACAGATACGCAGTATTTT. Translated: CASTSSGSTDTQYF.

This CDR3 is CASSLEGPGELFF. The DNA for the CDR3 is TGTGCCAGCAGCTTAGAGGGTCCCGGGGAGCTGTTTTTT. The chain recombines TRBV7-6 with TRBJ2-2, with D unresolved. This CDR3 has 13 amino acids. Germline V gives CDR1 SGHVS, CDR2 FNYEAQ. V was shortened by 1 base and J by 6 bases, with 6 bases between the two germline ends.

V is TRBV5-4 and J is TRBJ2-2; 9 bases map to TRBD2. Germline V CDR1 and CDR2: SGHNT, YYREEE (reference sequence). The CDR3 sequence is 16 residues long. V lost 0 bases, J lost 5 bases, and 5 bases stayed unmatched. CDR3 bases: TGTGCCAGCAGCTTGGTAGCGGGAGACGGAACCGGGGAGCTGTTTTTT. This encodes CASSLVAGDGTGELFF.

The genes are TRBV10-3 and TRBJ2-1, with 11 bases identical to TRBD2. The V gene's germline CDR1 is ENHRY and CDR2 SYGVKD. The CDR3 has 14 residues. Germline trimming cut 9 bases from V and 5 bases from J; bases unmatched to any gene: 6. CDR3 sequence: CAIASSGRNNEQFF. The CDR3 DNA follows: TGTGCCATTGCCTCTAGCGGGAGGAACAATGAGCAGTTCTTC.

The CDR3 protein is CASSLRLAGEREQYF. CDR3 nucleotides: TGTGCCAGCAGCTTGCGACTAGCGGGAGAACGCGAGCAGTACTTC. The chain combines TRBV11-1 with TRBJ2-7; the match to TRBD2 covers 12 bases. The CDR3 has 15 amino acids. V shed 3 bases, J shed 6 bases, and the junction held 6 bases outside the gene matches. Germline assignment: CDR1 SGHAT and CDR2 FQDESV (reference sequence). The full variable domain, with the rest looked up from reference TRBV11-1 and TRBJ2-7, is EAEVAQSPRYKITEKSQAVAFWCDPISGHATLYWYRQILGQGPELLVQFQDESVVDDSQLPKDRFSAERLKGVDSTLKIQPAELGDSAMYLCASSLRLAGEREQYFGPGTRLTVT.